These 14 T cell receptor beta chains were all obtained from the same sample, sequenced in a study of T-cell memory formation after mild COVID-19. From the 5' RACE reads, TCRdb called clonotypes with MiXCR, one entry per CDR3 protein. Counted here are more than 9,500 distinct CDR3 sequences, about 14% occurring once; the ten biggest clones make up around 58%. Sequences were obtained from PBMCs or a T cell subset sorted from them (not recorded which). The origin of the receptors is a man between 18 and 35 years old who had mild COVID-19 (a few samples of this study predate the infection). Cell type and time point are not known.

This chain links TRBV5-4 with TRBJ2-3, with D possibly being TRBD1 or TRBD2 (6 bases each). V gave up 0 bases and J gave up 0 bases, with 11 bases separating them. The CDR3 is 16 residues long. The germline CDR1 and CDR2 sequences are SGHNT and YYREEE (reference sequence). The DNA for the CDR3 is TGTGCCAGCAGCTTGGCCTGGGGGGCTAGCACAGATACGCAGTATTTT. Translating gives CASSLAWGASTDTQYF.

The sample holds a few counts of this clonotype. CDR3 DNA sequence: TGTGCCAGCAGTTTAGAGACAGGGTCAAATGAGCAGTTCTTC. Protein sequence: CASSLETGSNEQFF. The chain employs TRBV27 and TRBJ2-1; 7 nucleotides match TRBD1. The trim removed 2 bases at V and 7 bases at J, leaving 5 bases unmatched. The CDR3 runs 14 residues. From germline, CDR1 is MNHEY and CDR2 SMNVEV (reference sequence).

Only a few counts were recorded for this clonotype. The V gene is TRBV3-1, the J gene TRBJ2-1, with D possibly matching TRBD1 (6 bases). The CDR3 is 14 residues long. The germline V and J ends were trimmed by 1 base and 6 bases, with 10 bases remaining between them. Germline loops: CDR1 LGHDT, CDR2 YNNKEL (reference sequence). CDR3 bases: TGTGCCAGCAGCCAAGCGGACAGCGGCAATGAGCAGTTCTTC. It yields the protein CASSQADSGNEQFF.

This clonotype was seen more than once but under ten times. This chain uses TRBV4-1 with TRBJ1-1; D remains ambiguous. CDR1 and CDR2 (germline): MGHRA, YSYEKL. V lost 0 bases and J lost 1, with 9 bases in between. The CDR3 spans 15 residues. The CDR3 DNA is TGCGCCAGCAGCCAAGAGCCAGGCCGGAACACTGAAGCTTTCTTT. Translation: CASSQEPGRNTEAFF.

The chain recombines TRBV5-1 with TRBJ2-5, with D possibly matching TRBD2 (6 bases). CDR3 size: 14 residues. V gave up 6 bases and J gave up 2 bases, with 14 bases separating them. Germline assignment: CDR1 SGHRS and CDR2 YFSETQ. CDR3 in DNA: TGCGCCAGCAACCCGGGGGAGCAACAAGAGACCCAGTACTTC. It translates to CASNPGEQQETQYF.

This clonotype has only a few counts. The chain recombines TRBV30 with TRBJ2-3, with D possibly TRBD2 on 7 matching bases. Trimming cost V 2 bases and J 3 bases, with 15 bases left between them. Germline V gene data show CDR1 as GTSNPN and CDR2 as SVGIG (reference sequence). The CDR3 contains 15 residues. CDR3 bases: TGTGCCTGGAGTCCCGGGGGGCGGATGACAGATACGCAGTATTTT. Its protein is CAWSPGGRMTDTQYF.

V usage is TRBV18 and J usage is TRBJ1-5; 7 nucleotides align to TRBD1. Germline values: CDR1 KGHSH, CDR2 LQKENI. The CDR3 runs to 15 residues. With V trimmed by 4 bases and J by 2 bases, 5 bases remained unmatched. The CDR3 DNA is TGTGCCAGCTCACTGCACACAGGGGGCAATCAGCCCCAGCATTTT. Translation: CASSLHTGGNQPQHF.

This clonotype was counted many times. J is TRBJ2-1 and V is TRBV4-1; D may match TRBD1 or TRBD2 (5 bases each). With 4 bases removed from V and 6 bases from J, the gap between germline ends came to 19 bases. CDR1 MGHRA and CDR2 YSYEKL come from the germline V gene. CDR3 size: 16 residues. The CDR3 DNA follows: TGCGCCAGCAGCCTCCGGGACCCACTCGGGCGCAATGAGCAGTTCTTC. It yields the protein CASSLRDPLGRNEQFF.

The V gene is TRBV5-1, the J gene TRBJ1-2, with D unclear. Per the germline V gene, CDR1 is SGHRS and CDR2 is YFSETQ. The ends were cut back, 4 bases at V and 5 bases at J, with 12 bases in the middle. This CDR3 contains 13 residues. CDR3: CASSRGQDYGYTF. The CDR3 nucleotides are TGCGCCAGCAGCCGTGGGCAGGATTATGGCTACACCTTC.

In this sample, this clonotype turned up many times. The chain joins TRBV3-1 to TRBJ2-4; weak D call: TRBD2 (5 bases). This CDR3 comprises 15 residues. V lost 1 base and J lost 4, with 11 bases in between. Per the germline V gene, CDR1 is LGHDT and CDR2 is YNNKEL (reference sequence). CDR3 region: CASSQGRAGKNIQYF. The CDR3 DNA reads TGTGCCAGCAGCCAAGGGCGGGCAGGTAAAAACATTCAGTACTTC.

The chain recombines TRBV5-4 with TRBJ2-7; D unclear. The germline V gene has CDR1 SGHNT and CDR2 YYREEE (reference sequence). The CDR3 is 12 residues long. The V end lost 4 bases, the J end lost 6 bases, and 11 bases lay between the germline ends. This CDR3 is CASSPSPREQYF. In nucleotides, the CDR3 is TGTGCCAGCAGCCCCAGCCCCCGCGAGCAGTACTTC.

Ten or more counts support this clonotype. This rearrangement joins TRBV5-8 to TRBJ2-7, with D unclear. The CDR3 is 12 amino acids. Deletions cut 0 bases from V and 3 bases from J, with 4 bases between. The germline V gene has CDR1 SGHTS and CDR2 YDEGEE. In DNA form, the CDR3 reads TGTGCCAGCAGCTTGGGCCGCTACGAGCAGTACGTC. This codes for CASSLGRYEQYV.

The V and J genes are TRBV2 and TRBJ2-3, with D possibly matching TRBD1 (6 bases). Germline V gene data show CDR1 as SNHLY and CDR2 as FYNNEI. The CDR3 spans 16 residues. V lost 1 base and J 6 bases, leaving 17 bases between the germline ends. CDR3 amino acids: CASSEETPRGWDTQYF. For the CDR3, the DNA is TGTGCCAGCAGTGAAGAGACCCCGAGGGGGTGGGATACGCAGTATTTT.

Comments on this clonotype: The conserved phenylalanine or tryptophan is not found at the CDR3 terminus, so this likely reflects a read error. The rearrangement links TRBV28 to TRBJ2-1; 8 bases align to TRBD1. Trimming took 6 bases from V and 2 from J; bases not matched to a gene: 3. There are 14 residues in the CDR3. In germline, CDR1 is MDHEN, CDR2 SYDVKM. The CDR3 sequence is CASRAGGAYNEQFL. The CDR3 DNA reads as TGTGCCAGCAGGGCAGGGGGCGCCTACAATGAGCAGTTCCTC.